This TCR beta chain is drawn from a study of CD8 T cells in Susac syndrome. The wider study: Blood was drawn from patients with Susac syndrome. At that point, they were therapy-naive, on corticosteroids, or on intravenous immunoglobulin alone.

Sequencing of TCR beta was carried out in blood CD8+ and CD4+ T cells. CDR3 length: 13 residues. Between the trimmed V and J ends, which lost 3 bases and 5 bases, there was a span of 8 bases. The germline V gene has CDR1 LNHDA and CDR2 SQIVND (reference sequence). Reverse transcription of about 0.45 to 1 ug RNA was performed with random hexamers. TCR beta CDR3 was amplified by immunoSEQ covering 54 Vbeta and 13 Jbeta. TCRdb itself ran the immunoSEQ multiplex PCR reads through MiXCR, one entry per CDR3 protein. Of 130,000 or so distinct CDR3 sequences listed, just under 95% are singletons. In its sample, this clonotype was seen once. Its antigen is not identified. Study-level points and caveats: Across the total CD8+ repertoires, under 20 Susac-specific public clones were found. The CD8+ TEMRA repertoires yielded five such clones.

This sequence joins TRBV19 and TRBJ2-1; D is uncertain. Sequencing was done on a sample of CD8+ T cells from PBMCs. This sequence was found in a human donor with Susac syndrome. Here the CDR3 reads CASSMASNNEQFF. The CDR3 DNA sequence: TGTGCCAGTAGTATGGCCAGCAACAATGAGCAGTTCTTC.